These 14 T cell receptor delta chains were sequenced from one sample in a study of Vγ9Vδ2 T cells in congenital toxoplasmosis. TRGC- and TRDC-specific primers primed one-tube template-switch reverse transcription to make cDNA. Both the TRGC1 and TRGC2 constant genes were targeted by the TRGC primer. TCRdb redid the clone calls on the reads with CATT. The sample includes about 710 delta-chain clones, 50% of them seen just once. Sequencing input: gamma-delta T cells from blood. The receptor source for this set is a child younger than 10 born to a mother with Toxoplasma gondii infection during pregnancy, either congenitally infected or uninfected (not recorded which).

This clone was counted a few times. This is likely an artifact of a read error, given a far larger clone one base away. The chain has TRDV1 and TRDJ1; D unresolved. TCRdb gives no J gene; it was assigned here by matching the DNA to germline. Per germline, CDR1 TSWWSYY and CDR2 QGS. The CDR3 contains 16 residues. V was clipped by 1 base and J by 6 bases, with 18 bases between them. CDR3 region: CALGEPAWWPTHKLIF. DNA for the CDR3: TGTGCTCTTGGGGAACCCGCTTGGTGGCCGACTCATAAACTCATCTTT.

Remarks on this clone: This likely traces to a read error, being one base from a far larger clone. This chain links TRDV1 with TRDJ1; 8 bases map to TRDD3. Matching the DNA to germline supplied the J gene, which TCRdb does not give. The CDR3 has 23 amino acids. J gave up 3 bases and V 8 bases, and 35 bases lay outside the gene matches. CDR1 is TSWWSYY and CDR2 is QGS in the germline V gene. The CDR3 is CALPSDLSSEGTWGTLFPDKLIF. CDR3 DNA sequence: TGTGCTCTTCCTTCCGATCTTTCCTCAGAGGGAACCTGGGGGACACTATTCCCCGATAAACTCATCTTT.

Concerning this clone itself: A far larger clone is a single base away, which makes a read error likely. The chain couples TRDV1 to TRDJ1, with 8 bases that match TRDD3. Germline matching of the DNA provided the J gene here, since TCRdb leaves it blank. Germline CDR1 reads TSWWSYY; CDR2 reads QGS. The CDR3 contains 19 residues. Germline trimming cut 4 bases from V and 2 bases from J; bases unmatched to any gene: 18. The CDR3 is CALGAHRAYFWGRTDKLIF. CDR3 in DNA: TGTGCTCTTGGGGCCCATCGGGCCTACTTCTGGGGGAGAACCGATAAACTCATCTTT.

This clone was found a few times. Since a much larger clone is just one base distant, this may be a read error. The chain employs TRDV2 and TRDJ3, with 8 bases matching TRDD3. Assignment of the J gene here rests on matching the DNA to germline, because TCRdb gives none. CDR1 is GEAIGNYY, CDR2 EKD, per germline. The CDR3 is made up of 19 amino acids. CDR3 DNA sequence: TGTGCCTGGGACACAGTGACTGGGGGCCGCTCCTGGGACACCCGACAGATGTTTTTC. As protein: CAWDTVTGGRSWDTRQMFF.

Details on this clone: It is likely a read error: a sequence one base away is far more abundant. The chain links TRDV2 to TRDJ3, with 8 bases identical to TRDD3. The J gene is not listed in TCRdb, so it was assigned here from a DNA match to germline. V was clipped by 0 bases and J by 0 bases; unmatched bases: 12. The CDR3 loop spans 21 amino acids. The V gene's germline CDR1 is GEAIGNYY and CDR2 EKD. The CDR3, as DNA: TGTGCCTGTGACACCGGCTGTGGGATACGGGGGAGCTCCTGGGACACCCGACAGATGTTTTTC. This encodes CACDTGCGIRGSSWDTRQMFF.

This clone was found once. A read error is the likely source, as a far larger clone sits one nucleotide away. Other DNA sequences of this sample code for an identical CDR3. The J gene is TRDJ2, the V gene TRDV2; 9 positions agree with TRDD3. TCRdb does not report a J gene; here it was assigned by matching the DNA to germline references. The CDR3 contains 14 residues. Germline-derived CDR1 and CDR2 are GEAIGNYY and EKD. The CDR3 nucleotides read TGTGCCTGTGACCTGGGGGATTTGACAGCCCAACTCTTCTTT. Amino acid sequence: CACDLGDLTAQLFF.

Worth noting for this clone: A far bigger clonotype differs at one base, so this is likely a read error. The gene calls are TRDV1 and TRDJ2; a possible D gene is TRDD3 (5 bases). Here the J gene was assigned by germline matching of the DNA, as TCRdb has none. V lost 1 base and J lost 0, with 21 bases in between. CDR3 length equals 20 residues. Germline V gene data show CDR1 as TSWWSYY and CDR2 as QGS. The CDR3 region has the DNA TGTGCTCTTGGGGAACGTGAAGTCAGGGGTGGGATTGCTTTGACAGCACAACTCTTCTTT. Translated, it gives CALGEREVRGGIALTAQLFF.

V is TRDV1 and J is TRDJ1; D is perhaps TRDD3 (9 bases). Matching the DNA to germline supplied the J gene, which TCRdb does not give. Trimming left V 4 bases short and J 4 bases short, with 31 bases between. From germline, CDR1 is TSWWSYY and CDR2 QGS. This CDR3 is built from 20 residues. The CDR3 DNA reads TGTGCTCTTGGGGTTCCCCTTCCTAAGGGAATGGGGGATAGGGGCGATAAACTCATCTTT. Its translation is CALGVPLPKGMGDRGDKLIF.

To note about this clone: This likely reflects a read error, since a far larger clone is one base away. The sample contains more than one DNA sequence encoding this CDR3. J is TRDJ1 and V is TRDV1; 7 bases line up with TRDD3. TCRdb is silent on the J gene; assignment here came from matching the DNA to germline. V was pared by 0 bases and J by 7 bases, with 26 bases of the junction left unmatched. Germline CDR1 is TSWWSYY and CDR2 is QGS. There are 21 residues in the CDR3. CDR3 DNA: TGTGCTCTTGGGGAACTGAGGGGTCTGCTTCCAACGGGGGGATCCGGGGGTAAACTCATCTTT. This gives the protein CALGELRGLLPTGGSGGKLIF.

Worth noting for this clone: Given a far larger clone just one base away, this is likely a sequencing read error. This rearrangement joins TRDV1 to TRDJ2, with 10 bases matching TRDD3. TCRdb carries no J gene annotation; the J gene was assigned here by matching the DNA with germline. The CDR3 covers 22 residues. Germline V gene lookup returns CDR1 TSWWSYY and CDR2 QGS. CDR3 bases: TGTGCTCTTGGGGAACGGATATTGGGGGATACCCATAGGTGGGCTTTGATAGCACAACTCTTCTTT. Translating it yields CALGERILGDTHRWALIAQLFF.

About this clone: It may be a read error: a sequence one base away is much more abundant. The chain is built from TRDV2 and TRDJ3, with 8 bases aligning to TRDD3. The CDR3 is 20 residues long. Per germline, CDR1 GEAIGNYY and CDR2 EKD. For the CDR3, the DNA is TGTGCCTGTGATAACTGGGGGTCCGACGGCAGCTCCTGGGACAGCCGACAGATGTTTTTC. Translating gives CACDNWGSDGSSWDSRQMFF.

This clone turned up a few times. A far larger clone is just one base off, so this is likely a read error. Additional DNA sequences in this sample encode the identical CDR3. The chain combines TRDV1 with TRDJ1; 9 positions match TRDD3. This CDR3 region has 26 residues. Per germline, CDR1 TSWWSYY and CDR2 QGS. J was trimmed by 3 bases and V by 0 bases; bases with no gene match: 35. CDR3 bases: TGTGCTCTTGGGGAACTTCCCCCTTCTTGCTTACGGGGATCTGGGGGATCCTCCTTGTGTGCCGATAAACTCATCTTT. Translation gives CALGELPPSCLRGSGGSSLCADKLIF.

In its sample, this clone was seen a few times. Only one base separates this from a far larger clonotype, so it likely reflects a read error. The chain joins TRDV2 to TRDJ2; D is uncertain. Per the germline V gene, CDR1 is GEAIGNYY and CDR2 is EKD. V dropped 0 bases and J dropped 4 bases, with 5 bases sitting between them. The CDR3 has 13 amino acids. The DNA of the CDR3 is TGTGCCTGTGACACCTTGGGGACAGCACAACTCTTCTTT. Its translation: CACDTLGTAQLFF.

On this clone itself: TCRdb records a much larger clone's protein for this DNA, with a difference at residue 10 that likely arises from a read error; the protein given is the translation of the DNA. This chain uses TRDV2 with TRDJ1; a possible D gene is TRDD3 (6 bases). The J gene, missing from TCRdb, was assigned here through DNA to germline matching. V lost 1 base and J 6 bases, leaving 14 bases between the germline ends. This CDR3 is 14 amino acids long. Germline loops: CDR1 GEAIGNYY, CDR2 EKD. The CDR3 DNA reads TGTGCCTGTGACACGGTGGGGATGGTAAATAAACTCATCTTT. This codes for CACDTVGMVNKLIF.